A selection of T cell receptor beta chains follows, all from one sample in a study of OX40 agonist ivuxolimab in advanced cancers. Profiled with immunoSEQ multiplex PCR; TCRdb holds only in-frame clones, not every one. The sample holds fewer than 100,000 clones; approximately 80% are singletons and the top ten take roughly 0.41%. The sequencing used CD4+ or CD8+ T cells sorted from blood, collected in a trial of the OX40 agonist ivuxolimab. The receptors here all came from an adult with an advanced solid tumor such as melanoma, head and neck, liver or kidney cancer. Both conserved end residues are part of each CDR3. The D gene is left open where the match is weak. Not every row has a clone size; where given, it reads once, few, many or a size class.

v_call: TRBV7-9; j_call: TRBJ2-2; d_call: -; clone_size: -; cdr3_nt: TGTGCCAGCGCCGGAGGGGACTTGAACACCGGGGAGCTGTTTTTT; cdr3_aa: CASAGGDLNTGELFF
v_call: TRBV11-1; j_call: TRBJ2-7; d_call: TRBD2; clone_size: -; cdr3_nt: TGTGCCAGCAGCTTACTGACTAGCGGGAGGGCCAGGGCCTACGAGCAGTACTTC; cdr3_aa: CASSLLTSGRARAYEQYF
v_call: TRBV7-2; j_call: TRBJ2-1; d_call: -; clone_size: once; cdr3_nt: TGTGCCAGCAGCTTAGGGCAGGGGTCCTACAATGAGCAGTTCTTC; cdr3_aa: CASSLGQGSYNEQFF
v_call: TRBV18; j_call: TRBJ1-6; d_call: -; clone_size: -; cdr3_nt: TGTGCCAGCTCACCACTGCCCGGCACAGGGCAAAATTCACCCCTCCACTTT; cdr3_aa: CASSPLPGTGQNSPLHF
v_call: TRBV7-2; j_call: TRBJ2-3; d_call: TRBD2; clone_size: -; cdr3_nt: TGTGCCAGCAGCTTAGGACTAGCGTTCGATACGCAGTATTTT; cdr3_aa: CASSLGLAFDTQYF
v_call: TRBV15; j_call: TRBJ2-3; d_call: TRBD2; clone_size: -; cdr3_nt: TGTGCCACCAGCAGAGATCGAAGCGGGAGGCGCACAGATACGCAGTATTTT; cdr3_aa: CATSRDRSGRRTDTQYF
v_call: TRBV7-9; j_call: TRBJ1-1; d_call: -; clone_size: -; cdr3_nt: TGTGCCAGCAGCTTAGACCAGAAAGGGGACACTGAAGCTTTCTTT; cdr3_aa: CASSLDQKGDTEAFF
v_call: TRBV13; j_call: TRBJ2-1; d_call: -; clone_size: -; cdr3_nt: TGTGCCAGCAGCCCGGGGCCAGCCGGTGGTAGTGAGCAGTTCTTC; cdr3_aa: CASSPGPAGGSEQFF
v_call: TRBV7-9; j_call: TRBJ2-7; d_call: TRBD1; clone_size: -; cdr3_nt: TGTGCCAGCAGCCCTCCGGGACAGTACTACGAGCAGTACTTC; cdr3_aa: CASSPPGQYYEQYF
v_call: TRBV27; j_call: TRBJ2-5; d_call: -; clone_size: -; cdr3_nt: TGTGCCAGCAGTCACTTGGGCCTTAACAGAGGAGGGGAGACCCAGTACTTC; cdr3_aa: CASSHLGLNRGGETQYF
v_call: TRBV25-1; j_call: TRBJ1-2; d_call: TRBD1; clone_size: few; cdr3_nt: TGTGCCAGCAGTGAAGCGACAGGGGTAAGCTATGGCTACACCTTC; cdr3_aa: CASSEATGVSYGYTF
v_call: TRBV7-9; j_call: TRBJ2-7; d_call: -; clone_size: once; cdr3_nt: TGTGCCAGCAGCTTAGGCGTGACCTACGAGCAGTACTTC; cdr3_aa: CASSLGVTYEQYF
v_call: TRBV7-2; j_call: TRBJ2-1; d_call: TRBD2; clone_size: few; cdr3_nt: TGTGCCAGCAGCCTGGGGACTAGCGCGTACAATGAGCAGTTCTTC; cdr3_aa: CASSLGTSAYNEQFF
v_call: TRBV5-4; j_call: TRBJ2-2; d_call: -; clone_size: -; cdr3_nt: TGTGCCAGCAGCTTGGACAGTTTGGGGGAGCTGTTTTTT; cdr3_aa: CASSLDSLGELFF
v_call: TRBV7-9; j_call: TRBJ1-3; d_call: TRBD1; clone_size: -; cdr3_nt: TGTGCCAGCAGCCGGACAGGGATCTCTGGAAACACCATATATTTT; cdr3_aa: CASSRTGISGNTIYF
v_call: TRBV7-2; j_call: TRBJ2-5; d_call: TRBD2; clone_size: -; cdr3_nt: TGTGCCAGCAGCCCACAAAGTCTAGCGGGTCAAGAGACCCAGTACTTC; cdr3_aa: CASSPQSLAGQETQYF
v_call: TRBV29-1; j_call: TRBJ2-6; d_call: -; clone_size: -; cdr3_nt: TGCAGCGCGGGCGCTGGGGCCAACGTCCTGACTTTC; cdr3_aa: CSAGAGANVLTF
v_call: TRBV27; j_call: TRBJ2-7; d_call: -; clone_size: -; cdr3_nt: TGTGCCAGCAGGACCTTCCGGGACACCGTCAACGAGCAGTACTTC; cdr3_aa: CASRTFRDTVNEQYF
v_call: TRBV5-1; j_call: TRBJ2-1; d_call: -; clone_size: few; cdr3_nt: TGCGCCAGCAGCCCTTCAGCTCGGGGTAATGAGCAGTTCTTC; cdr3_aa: CASSPSARGNEQFF
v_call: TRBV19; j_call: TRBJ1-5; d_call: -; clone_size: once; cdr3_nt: TGTGCCAGTAGGGAATCGGGACGGTTCAATCAGCCCCAGCATTTT; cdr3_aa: CASRESGRFNQPQHF
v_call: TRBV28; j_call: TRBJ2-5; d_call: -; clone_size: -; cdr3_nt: TGTGCCAGCAGTTTCGGGGAGACCCAGTACTTC; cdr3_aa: CASSFGETQYF
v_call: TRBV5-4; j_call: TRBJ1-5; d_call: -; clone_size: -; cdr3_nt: TGTGCCAGCAGCTTAGGGGTAGTGGGTCAGCCCCAGCATTTT; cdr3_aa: CASSLGVVGQPQHF
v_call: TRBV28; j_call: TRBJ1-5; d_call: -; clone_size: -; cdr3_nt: TGTGCCAGCAGTACCTCCGGGGGCCTACTTTATCAGCCCCAGCATTTT; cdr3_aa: CASSTSGGLLYQPQHF
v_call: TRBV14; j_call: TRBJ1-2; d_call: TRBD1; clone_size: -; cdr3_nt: TGTGCCAGCAGCCTCCGGACAGGCGGTTATGGCTACACCTTC; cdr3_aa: CASSLRTGGYGYTF
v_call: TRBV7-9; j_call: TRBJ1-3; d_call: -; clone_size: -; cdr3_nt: TGTGCCAGCAGCTTAGGGGTCTCTGGAAACACCATATATTTT; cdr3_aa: CASSLGVSGNTIYF
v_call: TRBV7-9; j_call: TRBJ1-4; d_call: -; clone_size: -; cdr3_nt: TGTGCCAGCAGCCTACAGGGTTCGGCTAATGAAAAACTGTTTTTT; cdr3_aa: CASSLQGSANEKLFF
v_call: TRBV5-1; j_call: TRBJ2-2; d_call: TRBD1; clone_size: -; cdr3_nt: TGCGCCAGCAGCTTGTTCAGGGGGTCGAACACCGGGGAGCTGTTTTTT; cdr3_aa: CASSLFRGSNTGELFF
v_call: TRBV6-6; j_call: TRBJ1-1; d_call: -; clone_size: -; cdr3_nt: TGTGCCAGCAGTTACTTAAGAGGGGGAGCTTTCTTT; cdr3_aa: CASSYLRGGAFF
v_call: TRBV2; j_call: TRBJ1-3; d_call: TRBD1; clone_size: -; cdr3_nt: TGTGCCAGCAGTCGATCGACAGGGTCCGGAAACACCATATATTTT; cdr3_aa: CASSRSTGSGNTIYF
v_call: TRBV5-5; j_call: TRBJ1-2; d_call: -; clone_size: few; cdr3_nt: TGTGCCAGCAGGGCTAGGTGGGATGGAAACTATGGCTACACCTTC; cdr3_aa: CASRARWDGNYGYTF
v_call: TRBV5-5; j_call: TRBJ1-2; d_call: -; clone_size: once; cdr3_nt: TGTGCCAGCAGCTTGGGGGGCTCTAACTATGGCTACACCTTC; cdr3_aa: CASSLGGSNYGYTF
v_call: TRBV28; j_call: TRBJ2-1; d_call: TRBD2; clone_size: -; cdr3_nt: TGTGCCAGCAAGACTAGCGGACCTTACAATGAGCAGTTCTTC; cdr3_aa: CASKTSGPYNEQFF
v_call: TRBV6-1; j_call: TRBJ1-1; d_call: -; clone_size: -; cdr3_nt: TGTGCCAGCAGGAGTATTCGGACTGAAGCTTTCTTT; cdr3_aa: CASRSIRTEAFF
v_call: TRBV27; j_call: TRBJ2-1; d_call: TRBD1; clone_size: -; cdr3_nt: TGTGCCAGCTGGCAGGGGGCGCGAAATGAGCAGTTCTTC; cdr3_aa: CASWQGARNEQFF
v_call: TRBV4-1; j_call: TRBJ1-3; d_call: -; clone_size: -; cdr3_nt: TGCGCCAGCAGCTCGACGAGGGTCTCTGGAAACACCATATATTTT; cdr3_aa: CASSSTRVSGNTIYF
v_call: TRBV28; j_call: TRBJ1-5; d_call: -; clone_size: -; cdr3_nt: TGTGCCAGCAGACAACCCGACCCAAACAATCAGCCCCAGCATTTT; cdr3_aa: CASRQPDPNNQPQHF
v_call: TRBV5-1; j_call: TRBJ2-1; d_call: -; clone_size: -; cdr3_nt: TGCGCCAGCAGCTCGGACAGCCCTTTTTACAATGAGCAGTTCTTC; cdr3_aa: CASSSDSPFYNEQFF
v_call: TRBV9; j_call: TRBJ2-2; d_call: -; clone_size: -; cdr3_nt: TGTGCCAGCAGCGCTAACACCGGGGAGCTGTTTTTT; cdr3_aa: CASSANTGELFF
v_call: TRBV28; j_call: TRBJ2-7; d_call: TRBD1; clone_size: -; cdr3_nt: TGTGCCAGCAGTTCCGGACCGGGACAGGACTACGAGCAGTACTTC; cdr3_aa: CASSSGPGQDYEQYF
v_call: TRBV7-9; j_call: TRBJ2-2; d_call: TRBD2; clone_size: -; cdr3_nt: TGTGCCAGCAGCTCGCCTAAACTAGCGGGGGGCCCAAACACCGGGGAGCTGTTTTTT; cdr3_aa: CASSSPKLAGGPNTGELFF
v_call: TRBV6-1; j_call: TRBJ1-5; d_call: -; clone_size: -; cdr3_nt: TGTGCCAGCAGTGTTAGCAGCTATAGCAATCAGCCCCAGCATTTT; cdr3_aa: CASSVSSYSNQPQHF
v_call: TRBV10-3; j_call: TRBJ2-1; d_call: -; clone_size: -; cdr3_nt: TGTGCCATCAGGGAGAGAGGCTCCTACAATGAGCAGTTCTTC; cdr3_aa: CAIRERGSYNEQFF
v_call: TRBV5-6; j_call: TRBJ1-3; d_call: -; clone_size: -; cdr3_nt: TGTGCCAGCAGCTTGTATAGGGGTGAAACGGGGTCTGGAAACACCATATATTTT; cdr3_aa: CASSLYRGETGSGNTIYF
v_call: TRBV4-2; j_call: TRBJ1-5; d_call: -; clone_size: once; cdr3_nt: TGTGCCAGCAGCCAAGATGGCACAGGCAATCAGCCCCAGCATTTT; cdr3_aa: CASSQDGTGNQPQHF
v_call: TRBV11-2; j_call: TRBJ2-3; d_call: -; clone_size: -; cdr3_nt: TGTGCCAGCAGCTTAGAACTAGCCGCAGATACGCAGTATTTT; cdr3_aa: CASSLELAADTQYF
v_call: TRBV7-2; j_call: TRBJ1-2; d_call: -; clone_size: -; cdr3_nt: TGTGCCAGCAGCTTCAGGGGTAGCTATGGCTACACCTTC; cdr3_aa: CASSFRGSYGYTF
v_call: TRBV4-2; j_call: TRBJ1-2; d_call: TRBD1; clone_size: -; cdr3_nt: TGTGCCAGCAGCCAACCGAGAGGACAGGGGGGAAACTATGGCTACACCTTC; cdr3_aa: CASSQPRGQGGNYGYTF
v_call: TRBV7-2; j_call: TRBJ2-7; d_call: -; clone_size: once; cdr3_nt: TGTGCCAGCAGCTTATTTGTGAAAACAATCTCCTACGAGCAGTACTTC; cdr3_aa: CASSLFVKTISYEQYF
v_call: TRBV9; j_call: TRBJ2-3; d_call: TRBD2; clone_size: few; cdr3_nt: TGTGCCAGCAGCGTAGGGGGACTAAGGTCGGCAGATACGCAGTATTTT; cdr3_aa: CASSVGGLRSADTQYF
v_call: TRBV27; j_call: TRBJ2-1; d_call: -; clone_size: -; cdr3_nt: TGTGCCAGCAGGGTGGTTAGGAGGGGGTCCTCCTACAATGAGCAGTTCTTC; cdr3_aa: CASRVVRRGSSYNEQFF
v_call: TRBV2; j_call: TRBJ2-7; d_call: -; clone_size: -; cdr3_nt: TGTGCCAGCAGTTGGGACAATTACTACGAGCAGTACTTC; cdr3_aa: CASSWDNYYEQYF
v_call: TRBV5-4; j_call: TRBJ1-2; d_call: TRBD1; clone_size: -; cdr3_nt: TGTGCCAGCAGCTGGGGACAGGGTACTAACTATGGCTACACCTTC; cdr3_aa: CASSWGQGTNYGYTF
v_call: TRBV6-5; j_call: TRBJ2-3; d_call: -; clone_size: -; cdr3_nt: TGTGCCAGCAGTTATTCAGGGGGGGCCGGACCAGATACGCAGTATTTT; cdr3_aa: CASSYSGGAGPDTQYF
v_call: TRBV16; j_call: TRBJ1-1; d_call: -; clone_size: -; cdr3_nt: TGTGCCAGCAGCCAATCAAGGGGACTGAACACTGAAGCTTTCTTT; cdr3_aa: CASSQSRGLNTEAFF